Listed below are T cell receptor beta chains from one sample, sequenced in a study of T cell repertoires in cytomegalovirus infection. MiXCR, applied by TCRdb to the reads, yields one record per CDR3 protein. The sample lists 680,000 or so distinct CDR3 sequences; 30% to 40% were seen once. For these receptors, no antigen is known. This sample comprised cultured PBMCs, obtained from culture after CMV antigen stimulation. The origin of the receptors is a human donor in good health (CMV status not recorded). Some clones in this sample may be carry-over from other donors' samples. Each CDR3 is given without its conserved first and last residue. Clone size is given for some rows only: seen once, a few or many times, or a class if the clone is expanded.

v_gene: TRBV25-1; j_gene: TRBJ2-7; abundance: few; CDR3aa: ASSDRLYEQY
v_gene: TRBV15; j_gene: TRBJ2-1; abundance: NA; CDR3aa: ATSRNPGHYNEQF
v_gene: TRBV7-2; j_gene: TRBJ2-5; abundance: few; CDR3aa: ASSWGQKETQY
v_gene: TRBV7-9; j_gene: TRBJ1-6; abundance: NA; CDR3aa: ASSLAQDGSSSYNSPLH
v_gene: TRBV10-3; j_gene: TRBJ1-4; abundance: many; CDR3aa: AISESGRRNEKLF
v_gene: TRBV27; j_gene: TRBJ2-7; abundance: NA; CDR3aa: ASSLRADVSYEQY
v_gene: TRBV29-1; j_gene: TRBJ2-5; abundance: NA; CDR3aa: SVEGYQETQY
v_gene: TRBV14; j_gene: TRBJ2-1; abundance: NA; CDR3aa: ASSQDGAGSDYNEQF
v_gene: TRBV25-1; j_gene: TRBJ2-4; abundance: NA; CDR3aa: ASSDGPLGIQY
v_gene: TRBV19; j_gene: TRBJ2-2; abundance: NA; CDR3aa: ASSTQGTGVTGELF
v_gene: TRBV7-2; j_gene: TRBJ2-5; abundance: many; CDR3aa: ASSSGNLAGGQETQY
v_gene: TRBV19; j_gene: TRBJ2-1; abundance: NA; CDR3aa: ASSTTRFFGTSGGAYNEQF
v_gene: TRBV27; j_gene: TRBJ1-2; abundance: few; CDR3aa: ASRRPDRRYGYT
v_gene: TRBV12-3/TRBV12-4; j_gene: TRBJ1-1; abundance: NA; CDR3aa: ASSPGAVNTEAF
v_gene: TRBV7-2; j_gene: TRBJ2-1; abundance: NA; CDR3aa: ASSLPPNEQF
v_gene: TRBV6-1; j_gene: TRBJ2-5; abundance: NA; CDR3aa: ASSELLQTQY
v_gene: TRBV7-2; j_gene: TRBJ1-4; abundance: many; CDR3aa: ASSLDSATNEKLF
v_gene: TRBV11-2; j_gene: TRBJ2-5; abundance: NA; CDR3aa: ASSLVGHLGTQY
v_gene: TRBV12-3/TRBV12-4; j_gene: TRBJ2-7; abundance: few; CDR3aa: ASSLRHFEQY
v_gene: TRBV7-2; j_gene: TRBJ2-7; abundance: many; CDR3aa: ASSLAGASLGEQY
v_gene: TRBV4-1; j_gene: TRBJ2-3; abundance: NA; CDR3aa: ASSQDLTAYRHTQY
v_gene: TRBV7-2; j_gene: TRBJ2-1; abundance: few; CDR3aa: ASSALRAGGPNEQF
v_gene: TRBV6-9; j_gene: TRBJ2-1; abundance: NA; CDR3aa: ASMGRRTYNEQF
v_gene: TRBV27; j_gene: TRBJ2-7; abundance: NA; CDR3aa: ASSLDGTLYEQY
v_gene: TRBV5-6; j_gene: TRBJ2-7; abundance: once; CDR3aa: ASSLIAGGPSYEQY
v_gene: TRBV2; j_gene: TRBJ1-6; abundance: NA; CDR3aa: ASDRGGGSPLH
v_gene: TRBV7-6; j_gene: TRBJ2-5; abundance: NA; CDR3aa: ASSPVTYDRGLETQY
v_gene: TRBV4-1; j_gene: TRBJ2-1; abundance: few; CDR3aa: ASSQEGQGAYNEQF
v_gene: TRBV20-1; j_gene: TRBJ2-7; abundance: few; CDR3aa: SARVGGSYEQY
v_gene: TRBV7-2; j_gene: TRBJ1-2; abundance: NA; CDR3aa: ASSSGGVNGYT
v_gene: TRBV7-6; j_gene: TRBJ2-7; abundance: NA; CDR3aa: ASSFGVWSYEQY
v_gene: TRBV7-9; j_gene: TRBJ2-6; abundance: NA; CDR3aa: ASSLGALSGANVLT
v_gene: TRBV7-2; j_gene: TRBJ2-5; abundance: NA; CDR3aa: ASSFWGPQETQY
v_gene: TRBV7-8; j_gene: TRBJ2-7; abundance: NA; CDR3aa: ASSRTSGRFEQY
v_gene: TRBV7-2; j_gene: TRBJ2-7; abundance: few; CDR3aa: ASSTSGEGGYPREQY
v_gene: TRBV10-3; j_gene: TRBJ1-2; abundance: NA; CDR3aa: AISGRIGGAVTTVGYT
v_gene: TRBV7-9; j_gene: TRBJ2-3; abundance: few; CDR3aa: ASSRPTTSGNTDTQY
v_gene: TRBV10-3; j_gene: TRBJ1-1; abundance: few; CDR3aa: AISESAGNTEAF
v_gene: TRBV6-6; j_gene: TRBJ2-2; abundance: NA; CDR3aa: ASLQGGYGTGELF
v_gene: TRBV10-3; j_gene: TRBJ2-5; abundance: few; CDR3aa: AISESWLAQETQY
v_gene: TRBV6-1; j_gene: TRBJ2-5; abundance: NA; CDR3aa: ASSQGTDLGETQY
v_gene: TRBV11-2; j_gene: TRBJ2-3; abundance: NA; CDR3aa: ASSPPNHGDTQY
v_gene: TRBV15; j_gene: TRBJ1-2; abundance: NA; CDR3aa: ATSRARADGYT
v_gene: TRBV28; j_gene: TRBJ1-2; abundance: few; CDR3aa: ATSGSVVRSNYGYT
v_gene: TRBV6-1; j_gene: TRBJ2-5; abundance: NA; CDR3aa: ASSEGWQIETQY
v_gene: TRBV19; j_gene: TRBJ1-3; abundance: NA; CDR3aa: ASSIAGRRNTIY
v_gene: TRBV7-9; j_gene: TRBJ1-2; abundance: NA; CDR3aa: ASSPRDDLYGYT
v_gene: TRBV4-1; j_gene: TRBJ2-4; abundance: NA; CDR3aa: ASSQGGRGRRNIQY
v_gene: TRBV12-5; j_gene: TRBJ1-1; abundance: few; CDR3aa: ASGFGRGGVNTEAF
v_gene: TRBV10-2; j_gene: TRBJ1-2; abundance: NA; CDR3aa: ASSESRGRAYGYT
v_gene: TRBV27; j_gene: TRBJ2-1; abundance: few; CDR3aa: ASGPDRGLEQF
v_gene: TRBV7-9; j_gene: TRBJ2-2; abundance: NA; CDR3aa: AATSTSRASNTGELF
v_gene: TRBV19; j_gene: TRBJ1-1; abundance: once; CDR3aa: ASSPSAGVTEAF
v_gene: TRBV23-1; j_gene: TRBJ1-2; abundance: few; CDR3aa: ASSPYGTGHYGYT